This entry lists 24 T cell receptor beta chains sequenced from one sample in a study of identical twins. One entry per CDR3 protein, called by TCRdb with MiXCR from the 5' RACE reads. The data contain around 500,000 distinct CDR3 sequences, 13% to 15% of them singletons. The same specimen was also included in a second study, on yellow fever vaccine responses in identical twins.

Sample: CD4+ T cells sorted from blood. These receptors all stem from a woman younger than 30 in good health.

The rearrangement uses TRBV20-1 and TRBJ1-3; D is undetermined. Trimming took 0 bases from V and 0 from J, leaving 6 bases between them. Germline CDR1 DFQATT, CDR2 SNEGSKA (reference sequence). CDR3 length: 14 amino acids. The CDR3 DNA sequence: TGCAGTGCTAGAGACGGAATCTCTGGAAACACCATATATTTT. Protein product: CSARDGISGNTIYF.

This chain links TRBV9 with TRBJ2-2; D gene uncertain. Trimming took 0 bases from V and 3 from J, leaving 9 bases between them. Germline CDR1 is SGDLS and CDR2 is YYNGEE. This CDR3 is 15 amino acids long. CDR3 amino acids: CASSVGRAYTGELFF. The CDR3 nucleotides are TGTGCCAGCAGCGTAGGTCGGGCATACACCGGGGAGCTGTTTTTT.

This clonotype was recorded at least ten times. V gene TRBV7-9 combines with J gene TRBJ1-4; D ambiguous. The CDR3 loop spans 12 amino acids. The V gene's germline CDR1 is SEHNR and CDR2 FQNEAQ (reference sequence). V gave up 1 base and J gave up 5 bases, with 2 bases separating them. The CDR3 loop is CASSLGNEKLFF. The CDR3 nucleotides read TGTGCCAGCAGCTTAGGAAATGAAAAACTGTTTTTT.

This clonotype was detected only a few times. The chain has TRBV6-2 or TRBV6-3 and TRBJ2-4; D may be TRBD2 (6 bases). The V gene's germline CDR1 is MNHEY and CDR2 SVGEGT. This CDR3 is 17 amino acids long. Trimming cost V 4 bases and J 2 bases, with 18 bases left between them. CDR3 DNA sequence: TGTGCCAGCAGTTTGCCGCGGGGAGAAATTACCAAAAACATTCAGTACTTC. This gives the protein CASSLPRGEITKNIQYF.

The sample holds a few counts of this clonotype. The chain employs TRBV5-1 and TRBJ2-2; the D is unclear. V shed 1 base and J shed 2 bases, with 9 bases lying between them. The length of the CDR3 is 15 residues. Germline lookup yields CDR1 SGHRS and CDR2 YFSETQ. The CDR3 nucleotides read TGCGCCAGCAGCTTGAGTACGGACAACACCGGGGAGCTGTTTTTT. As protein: CASSLSTDNTGELFF.

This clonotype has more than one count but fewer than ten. Here the CDR3 reads CASSMNLWPGQGAINEQFF. DNA of the CDR3: TGTGCCAGTAGTATGAACTTGTGGCCGGGACAGGGGGCGATCAATGAGCAGTTCTTC. V is TRBV19 and J is TRBJ2-1, with 12 bases that match TRBD1. The trim removed 3 bases at V and 6 bases at J, leaving 15 bases unmatched. The germline V gene has CDR1 LNHDA and CDR2 SQIVND (reference sequence). This CDR3 is 19 amino acids long.

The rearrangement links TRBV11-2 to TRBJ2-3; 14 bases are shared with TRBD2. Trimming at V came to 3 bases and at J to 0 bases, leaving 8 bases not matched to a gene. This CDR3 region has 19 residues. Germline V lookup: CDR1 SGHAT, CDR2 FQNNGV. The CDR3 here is CASSFILTSGRASTDTQYF. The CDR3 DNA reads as TGTGCCAGCAGCTTTATCCTGACTAGCGGGAGGGCGAGCACAGATACGCAGTATTTT. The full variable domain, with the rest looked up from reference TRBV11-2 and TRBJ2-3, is EAGVAQSPRYKIIEKRQSVAFWCNPISGHATLYWYQQILGQGPKLLIQFQNNGVVDDSQLPKDRFSAERLKGVDSTLKIQPAKLEDSAVYLCASSFILTSGRASTDTQYFGPGTRLTVL.

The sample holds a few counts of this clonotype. CDR3 nucleotide sequence: TGTGCCAGCAGCTCTCGATCGACTAGCGGGGGCCTTGGGGAGCAGTACTTC. Amino acids: CASSSRSTSGGLGEQYF. V gene TRBV7-2 combines with J gene TRBJ2-7, with TRBD2 matching 12 bases. The length of the CDR3 is 17 residues. J gave up 7 bases and V 4 bases, and 14 bases lay outside the gene matches. Germline V gives CDR1 SGHTA, CDR2 FQGNSA.

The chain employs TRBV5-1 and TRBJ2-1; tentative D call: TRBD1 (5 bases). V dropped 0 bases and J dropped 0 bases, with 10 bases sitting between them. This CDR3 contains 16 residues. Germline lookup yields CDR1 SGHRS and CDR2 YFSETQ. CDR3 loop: CASSLVGALSYNEQFF. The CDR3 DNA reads TGCGCCAGCAGCTTGGTTGGGGCGCTCTCCTACAATGAGCAGTTCTTC.

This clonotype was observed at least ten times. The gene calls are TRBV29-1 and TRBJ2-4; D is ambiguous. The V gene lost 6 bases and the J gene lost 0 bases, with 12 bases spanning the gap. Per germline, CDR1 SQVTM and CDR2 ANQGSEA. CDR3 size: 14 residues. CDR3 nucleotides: TGCAGCGTACGACATAACCTAGCCAAAAACATTCAGTACTTC. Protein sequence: CSVRHNLAKNIQYF.

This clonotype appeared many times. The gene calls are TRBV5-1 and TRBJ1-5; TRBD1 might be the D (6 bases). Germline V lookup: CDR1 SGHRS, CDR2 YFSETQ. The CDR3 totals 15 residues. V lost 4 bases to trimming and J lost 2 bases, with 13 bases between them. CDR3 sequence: CASSPGHSGNQPQHF. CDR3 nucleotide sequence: TGCGCCAGCAGCCCGGGACATAGCGGCAATCAGCCCCAGCATTTT. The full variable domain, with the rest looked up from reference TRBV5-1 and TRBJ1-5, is KAGVTQTPRYLIKTRGQQVTLSCSPISGHRSVSWYQQTPGQGLQFLFEYFSETQRNKGNFPGRFSGRQFSNSRSEMNVSTLELGDSALYLCASSPGHSGNQPQHFGDGTRLSIL.

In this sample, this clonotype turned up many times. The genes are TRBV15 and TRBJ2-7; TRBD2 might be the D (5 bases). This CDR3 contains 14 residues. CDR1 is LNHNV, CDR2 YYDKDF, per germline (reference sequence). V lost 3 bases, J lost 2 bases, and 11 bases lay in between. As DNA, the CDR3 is TGTGCCACCAGCAGGGAGGACTGGCCCTACGAGCAGTACTTC. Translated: CATSREDWPYEQYF.

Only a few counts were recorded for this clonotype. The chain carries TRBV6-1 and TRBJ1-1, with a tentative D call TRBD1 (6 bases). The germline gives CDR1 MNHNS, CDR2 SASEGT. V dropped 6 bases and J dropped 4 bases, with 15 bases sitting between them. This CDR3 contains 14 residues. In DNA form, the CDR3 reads TGTGCCAGCAGACCAAACAGGGTAGTCACTGAAGCTTTCTTT. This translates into CASRPNRVVTEAFF.

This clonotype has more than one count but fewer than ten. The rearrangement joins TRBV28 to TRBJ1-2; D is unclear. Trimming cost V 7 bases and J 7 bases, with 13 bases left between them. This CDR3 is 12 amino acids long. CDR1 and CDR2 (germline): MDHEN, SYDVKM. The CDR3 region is CASTNPGRGYTF. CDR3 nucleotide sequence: TGTGCCAGCACCAACCCCGGTCGTGGCTACACCTTC.

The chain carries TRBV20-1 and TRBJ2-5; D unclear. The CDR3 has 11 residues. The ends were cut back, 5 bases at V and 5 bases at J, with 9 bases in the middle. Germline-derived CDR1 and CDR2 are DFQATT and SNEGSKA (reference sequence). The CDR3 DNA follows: TGCAGTGCTCGGACCATTGAGACCCAGTACTTC. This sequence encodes CSARTIETQYF.

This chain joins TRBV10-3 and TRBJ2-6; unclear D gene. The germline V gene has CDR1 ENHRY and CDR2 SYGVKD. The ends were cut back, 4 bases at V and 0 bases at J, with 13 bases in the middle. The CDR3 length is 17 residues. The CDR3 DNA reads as TGTGCCATCAGTGGTCTAGGGCGGAACTCTGGGGCCAACGTCCTGACTTTC. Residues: CAISGLGRNSGANVLTF.

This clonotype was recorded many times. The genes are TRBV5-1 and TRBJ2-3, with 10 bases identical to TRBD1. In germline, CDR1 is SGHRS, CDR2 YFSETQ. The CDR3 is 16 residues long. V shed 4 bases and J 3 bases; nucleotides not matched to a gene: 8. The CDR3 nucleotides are TGCGCCAGCAGCCTAACAGGACAGGGGGTGACAGATACGCAGTATTTT. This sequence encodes CASSLTGQGVTDTQYF. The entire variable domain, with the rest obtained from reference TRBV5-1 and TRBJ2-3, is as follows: KAGVTQTPRYLIKTRGQQVTLSCSPISGHRSVSWYQQTPGQGLQFLFEYFSETQRNKGNFPGRFSGRQFSNSRSEMNVSTLELGDSALYLCASSLTGQGVTDTQYFGPGTRLTVL.

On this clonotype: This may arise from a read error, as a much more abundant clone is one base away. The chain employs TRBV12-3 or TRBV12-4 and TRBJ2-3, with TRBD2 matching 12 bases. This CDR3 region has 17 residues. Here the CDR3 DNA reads TGTACCAGCAGCCCTAGCGGGAGGGTATTGGGCACAGATACGCAGTATTTT. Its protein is CTSSPSGRVLGTDTQYF.

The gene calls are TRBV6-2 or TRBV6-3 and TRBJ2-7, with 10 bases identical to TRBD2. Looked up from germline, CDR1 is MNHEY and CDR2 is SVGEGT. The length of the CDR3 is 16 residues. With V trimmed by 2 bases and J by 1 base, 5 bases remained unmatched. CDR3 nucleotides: TGTGCCAGCAGTTACCCCTCACTAGCGGGGTCCTACGAGCAGTACTTC. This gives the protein CASSYPSLAGSYEQYF.

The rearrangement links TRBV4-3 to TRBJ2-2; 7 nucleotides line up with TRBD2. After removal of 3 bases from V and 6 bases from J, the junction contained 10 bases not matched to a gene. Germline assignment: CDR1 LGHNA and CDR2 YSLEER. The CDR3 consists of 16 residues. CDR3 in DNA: TGCGCCAGCAGCCACCTAAAGGCAGGGAGGGCCGGGGAGCTGTTTTTT. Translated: CASSHLKAGRAGELFF.

The CDR3 sequence: CASSPDSPQEQYF. In DNA, the CDR3 is TGCGCCAGCAGCCCGGACAGCCCCCAGGAGCAGTACTTC. The J gene is TRBJ2-7, the V gene TRBV5-1; D is possibly TRBD1 (6 bases). Trimming took off 4 bases at V and 7 bases at J, with 15 bases between the two ends. From germline, CDR1 is SGHRS and CDR2 YFSETQ. The CDR3 is made up of 13 amino acids. Drawing the rest from reference TRBV5-1 and TRBJ2-7, the complete variable domain is KAGVTQTPRYLIKTRGQQVTLSCSPISGHRSVSWYQQTPGQGLQFLFEYFSETQRNKGNFPGRFSGRQFSNSRSEMNVSTLELGDSALYLCASSPDSPQEQYFGPGTRLTVT.

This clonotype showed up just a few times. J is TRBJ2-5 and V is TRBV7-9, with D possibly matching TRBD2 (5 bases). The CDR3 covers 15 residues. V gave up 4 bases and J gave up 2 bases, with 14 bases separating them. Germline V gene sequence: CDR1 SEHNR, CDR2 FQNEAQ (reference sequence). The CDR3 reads CASSSLPTGQETQYF. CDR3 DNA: TGTGCCAGCAGCTCCTTACCAACGGGACAAGAGACCCAGTACTTC.

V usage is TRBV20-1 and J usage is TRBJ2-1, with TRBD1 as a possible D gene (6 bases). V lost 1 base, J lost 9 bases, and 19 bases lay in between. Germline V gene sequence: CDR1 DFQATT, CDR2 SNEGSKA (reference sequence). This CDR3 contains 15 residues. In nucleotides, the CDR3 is TGCAGTGCTAGAGTTCCAGCGTGGGGGCAGGGTGAGCAGTTCTTC. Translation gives CSARVPAWGQGEQFF.

The CDR3: CASRLQGVPGELFF. The CDR3 DNA is TGTGCCAGCAGACTTCAGGGGGTCCCCGGGGAGCTGTTTTTT. This chain links TRBV6-1 with TRBJ2-2; the match to TRBD1 covers 7 bases. Germline CDR1 reads MNHNS; CDR2 reads SASEGT. J lost 6 bases, V lost 6 bases, and 7 bases had no gene match. This CDR3 contains 14 residues.